Listed here are 21 T cell receptor beta chains from one sample, sequenced in a study of T cell changes during pregnancy in multiple sclerosis. Generated by immunoSEQ multiplex PCR, the TCRdb table keeps only in-frame clones and is missing some. The top ten hold more than 2.5% of the sample, which has roughly 80,000 clones, 90% to 95% seen once. Material: peripheral blood, obtained in the second trimester of pregnancy. Receptors originate from a female donor with multiple sclerosis, enrolled in a pregnancy study.

The chain couples TRBV27 to TRBJ2-5; D remains ambiguous. Germline assignment: CDR1 MNHEY and CDR2 SMNVEV (reference sequence). Trimming took 0 bases from V and 7 from J, leaving 9 bases between them. This CDR3 has 13 residues. The CDR3 sequence: CASSLSPRGTQYF. The CDR3, as DNA: TGTGCCAGCAGTTTATCGCCGCGAGGGACCCAGTACTTC.

This chain connects TRBV6-4 to TRBJ1-2; 7 nucleotides match TRBD1. This CDR3 has 14 amino acids. Germline CDR1 reads MRHNA; CDR2 reads SNTAGT. V was pared by 2 bases and J by 7 bases, with 7 bases of the junction left unmatched. CDR3: CASSDDREGSGYTF. CDR3 coding DNA: TGTGCCAGCAGTGACGACAGGGAAGGATCTGGCTACACCTTC.

V gene TRBV6-1 combines with J gene TRBJ2-3; a weak D match, TRBD1 (5 bases). Germline assignment: CDR1 MNHNS and CDR2 SASEGT. V was pared by 6 bases and J by 6 bases, with 16 bases between. The CDR3 covers 14 residues. CDR3 nucleotides: TGTGCCAGCAGGCAGGGTGATGTGAGCGATACGCAGTATTTT. The encoded protein is CASRQGDVSDTQYF.

This clone appeared once. The genes are TRBV6-4 and TRBJ2-1; a weak D match, TRBD2 (6 bases). From germline, CDR1 is MRHNA and CDR2 SNTAGT. V shed 5 bases and J shed 5 bases, with 13 bases lying between them. The CDR3 length is 14 residues. The CDR3 spells CASSPRGLHNEQFF. DNA of the CDR3: TGTGCCAGCAGTCCCAGAGGACTACACAATGAGCAGTTCTTC.

The chain is built from TRBV7-2 and TRBJ1-1; maybe TRBD1 (5 bases). This CDR3 has 12 amino acids. Germline loops: CDR1 SGHTA, CDR2 FQGNSA. The V end was cut by 5 bases, the J end by 7 bases, with 11 bases between. This CDR3 reads CASSARTNEAFF. Here the CDR3 DNA reads TGTGCCAGCAGCGCCCGGACAAATGAAGCTTTCTTT.

The genes are TRBV18 and TRBJ2-1; 14 bases align to TRBD2. The CDR3 runs to 15 residues. The germline V gene has CDR1 KGHSH and CDR2 LQKENI. J was trimmed by 7 bases and V by 3 bases; bases with no gene match: 2. The CDR3 loop is CASSPGLAGVNEQFF. Written as DNA, the CDR3 is TGTGCCAGCTCACCGGGACTAGCGGGGGTAAATGAGCAGTTCTTC.

The chain uses TRBV6-6 and TRBJ1-4; D is perhaps TRBD1 (5 bases). V shed 7 bases and J shed 3 bases, with 9 bases lying between them. The CDR3 has 13 residues. CDR1 is MNHNY and CDR2 is SVGAGI in the germline V gene (reference sequence). Written as DNA, the CDR3 is TGTGCCAGCACGGGGGTCGCTAATGAAAAACTGTTTTTT. Protein product: CASTGVANEKLFF.

The count of this clone is one. The CDR3 DNA reads as TGTGCCAGTTTGGGGGGTGACATAGACTATGGCTACACCTTC. Protein product: CASLGGDIDYGYTF. The chain carries TRBV5-4 and TRBJ1-2; the D gene is possibly TRBD1 (5 bases). From germline, CDR1 is SGHNT and CDR2 YYREEE (reference sequence). Trimming stripped 8 bases from V and 3 bases from J, with 17 bases between. The CDR3 loop spans 14 amino acids.

The V gene is TRBV12-5, the J gene TRBJ1-3; a weak D match, TRBD1 (5 bases). The CDR3 consists of 15 residues. Germline CDR1 reads LGHNT; CDR2 reads FRNRAP. The ends were cut back, 5 bases at V and 0 bases at J, with 11 bases in the middle. The CDR3: CASGGRQNSGNTIYF. The CDR3 DNA follows: TGTGCTAGTGGTGGTAGACAGAACTCTGGAAACACCATATATTTT.

This clone has only one observation. The rearrangement links TRBV9 to TRBJ2-5, with D uncertain. V dropped 0 bases and J dropped 4 bases, with 13 bases sitting between them. The CDR3 consists of 15 residues. Per germline, CDR1 SGDLS and CDR2 YYNGEE. CDR3 in amino acids: CASSVAGTQRETQYF. CDR3 nucleotides: TGTGCCAGCAGCGTAGCAGGTACCCAACGAGAGACCCAGTACTTC.

The chain recombines TRBV9 with TRBJ1-5, with D maybe TRBD1 (5 bases). The CDR3 loop spans 15 amino acids. Deletions cut 0 bases from V and 0 bases from J, with 7 bases between. Germline lookup yields CDR1 SGDLS and CDR2 YYNGEE. In DNA, the CDR3 is TGTGCCAGCAGCGTAGGACAGCATAGCAATCAGCCCCAGCATTTT. Translation gives CASSVGQHSNQPQHF.

The rearrangement uses TRBV7-9 and TRBJ2-6; possible D gene TRBD1, 6 bases. Trimming shortened V by 8 bases and J by 0 bases, and 17 bases separated the two germline ends. Per the germline V gene, CDR1 is SEHNR and CDR2 is FQNEAQ (reference sequence). The CDR3 contains 17 residues. The CDR3 spells CASGTPGQTSGANVLTF. CDR3 sequence (DNA): TGTGCCAGCGGCACTCCGGGACAAACCTCTGGGGCCAACGTCCTGACTTTC.

The V call is TRBV7-2, the J call TRBJ1-5; D remains ambiguous. The CDR3 is 13 amino acids. The V gene lost 2 bases and the J gene lost 6 bases, with 8 bases spanning the gap. Germline CDR1 SGHTA, CDR2 FQGNSA. CDR3 bases: TGTGCCAGCAGCTTATCGGGGAGTCAGCCCCAGCATTTT. This gives the protein CASSLSGSQPQHF.

The chain carries TRBV7-8 and TRBJ1-1; 7 bases line up with TRBD1. V was clipped by 0 bases and J by 1 base; unmatched bases: 11. Germline V gene sequence: CDR1 SGHVS, CDR2 FQNEAQ. The CDR3 covers 18 residues. The CDR3 loop reads CASSLANFARGRNTEAFF. For the CDR3, the DNA is TGTGCCAGCAGCTTAGCGAATTTCGCCAGGGGGAGGAACACTGAAGCTTTCTTT.

The chain uses TRBV4-2 and TRBJ1-1, with a tentative D call TRBD1 (5 bases). This CDR3 spans 16 amino acids. V lost 6 bases, J lost 1 base, and 18 bases lay in between. Germline CDR1 reads LGHNA; CDR2 reads YNFKEQ. The CDR3 is CASRPSEGTSNTEAFF. CDR3 DNA: TGTGCCAGCAGGCCGTCGGAGGGGACCTCGAACACTGAAGCTTTCTTT.

V gene TRBV7-3 combines with J gene TRBJ2-3; TRBD2 is a possible D gene (6 bases). This CDR3 has 16 amino acids. Trimming left V 5 bases short and J 3 bases short, with 18 bases between. Germline CDR1 SGHTA, CDR2 FQGTGA. CDR3 amino acids: CASSHLAWGETDTQYF. Written as DNA, the CDR3 is TGTGCCAGCAGCCACCTTGCTTGGGGGGAGACAGATACGCAGTATTTT.

This clone was detected only once. The chain recombines TRBV6-1 with TRBJ2-7; no clear D. The V end lost 3 bases, the J end lost 6 bases, and 9 bases lay between the germline ends. CDR1 and CDR2 from the germline V gene are MNHNS and SASEGT. This CDR3 is built from 12 residues. The CDR3 loop is CASSDPFFEQYF. The CDR3 coding sequence is TGTGCCAGCAGTGATCCCTTTTTCGAGCAGTACTTC.

The chain's CDR3 is CASSLPGQAINEQFF. The CDR3 DNA follows: TGTGCCAGCAGCTTACCGGGACAGGCGATTAATGAGCAGTTCTTC. The V gene is TRBV5-4, the J gene TRBJ2-1, with 8 positions matching TRBD1. V lost 2 bases, J lost 7 bases, and 8 bases stayed unmatched. Germline lookup yields CDR1 SGHNT and CDR2 YYREEE (reference sequence). This CDR3 contains 15 residues.

The V gene is TRBV5-4, the J gene TRBJ1-1; possibly TRBD1 for D (5 bases). Germline CDR1 is SGHNT and CDR2 is YYREEE (reference sequence). The ends were cut back, 0 bases at V and 0 bases at J, with 9 bases in the middle. CDR3 size: 15 residues. The CDR3 here is CASSLVAGMNTEAFF. The CDR3 nucleotides read TGTGCCAGCAGCTTGGTGGCAGGGATGAACACTGAAGCTTTCTTT. The whole variable domain, filled in from reference TRBV5-4 and TRBJ1-1, reads ETGVTQSPTHLIKTRGQQVTLRCSSQSGHNTVSWYQQALGQGPQFIFQYYREEENGRGNFPPRFSGLQFPNYSSELNVNALELDDSALYLCASSLVAGMNTEAFFGQGTRLTVV.

V gene TRBV27 combines with J gene TRBJ1-2, with 7 bases fitting TRBD1. The CDR3 covers 16 residues. V lost 3 bases and J lost 3; bases outside the gene matches: 10. Germline V CDR1 and CDR2: MNHEY, SMNVEV (reference sequence). The CDR3 nucleotides are TGTGCCAGCAGTTTGGGTCCTCGGGACAGATACTATGGCTACACCTTC. Amino acid sequence: CASSLGPRDRYYGYTF.

This chain links TRBV7-6 with TRBJ1-2, with TRBD1 identical over 9 bases. V lost 5 bases and J lost 7; bases outside the gene matches: 8. The CDR3 totals 14 residues. Germline V gene data show CDR1 as SGHVS and CDR2 as FNYEAQ. The CDR3: CASSPTGTGFGYTF. The CDR3 coding sequence is TGTGCCAGCAGCCCCACCGGGACAGGGTTTGGCTACACCTTC. The entire variable domain, with the rest obtained from reference TRBV7-6 and TRBJ1-2, is as follows: GAGVSQSPRYKVTKRGQDVALRCDPISGHVSLYWYRQALGQGPEFLTYFNYEAQQDKSGLPNDRFSAERPEGSISTLTIQRTEQRDSAMYRCASSPTGTGFGYTFGSGTRLTVV.